The sequence of this T cell receptor beta chain was determined in a study of cytomegalovirus exposure and HLA in healthy donors. Assay: immunoSEQ multiplex PCR; the TCRdb copy retains only in-frame clones and omits some. The sample holds approximately 160,000 clones, roughly 89% seen once. The CDR3 extends over 17 amino acids. Germline trimming cut 2 bases from V and 6 bases from J; bases unmatched to any gene: 15. In germline, CDR1 is MNHEY, CDR2 SMNVEV (reference sequence). J is TRBJ2-7 and V is TRBV27, with 8 bases matching TRBD1. The source of this sequence is a woman under 30 in good health and CMV-seropositive. Material: PBMCs. The CDR3 sequence: CASSLAPPAGGGVEQYF. DNA of the CDR3: TGTGCCAGCAGTTTAGCCCCTCCGGCAGGGGGCGGGGTCGAGCAGTACTTC.